This TCR beta chain was sequenced during a study of shared clonotypes between healthy human individuals. Findings of the study overall: Depth was large, yet rarefaction showed that sorted-subset sequencing was incomplete.

On this clone: Its antigen is currently unknown.

After removal of 2 bases from V and 4 bases from J, the junction contained 2 bases not matched to a gene. The CDR3 loop spans 14 amino acids. Germline CDR1 reads MNHEY; CDR2 reads SVGAGI. The data were produced by immunoSEQ multiplex PCR, yet TCRdb's version contains in-frame clones alone and is incomplete. The sample includes 300,000 to 400,000 clones, over 65% of them seen just once. This TCR derives from a man aged 30 to 39 in good health. The chain couples TRBV6-5 to TRBJ1-1; 9 bases align to TRBD1. The sequenced material came from memory CD4+ T cells sorted from blood. Subset given: CD45RA-negative fraction. The CDR3 here is CASSYRQGVTEAFF. DNA for the CDR3: TGTGCCAGCAGTTACCGACAGGGGGTCACTGAAGCTTTCTTT.